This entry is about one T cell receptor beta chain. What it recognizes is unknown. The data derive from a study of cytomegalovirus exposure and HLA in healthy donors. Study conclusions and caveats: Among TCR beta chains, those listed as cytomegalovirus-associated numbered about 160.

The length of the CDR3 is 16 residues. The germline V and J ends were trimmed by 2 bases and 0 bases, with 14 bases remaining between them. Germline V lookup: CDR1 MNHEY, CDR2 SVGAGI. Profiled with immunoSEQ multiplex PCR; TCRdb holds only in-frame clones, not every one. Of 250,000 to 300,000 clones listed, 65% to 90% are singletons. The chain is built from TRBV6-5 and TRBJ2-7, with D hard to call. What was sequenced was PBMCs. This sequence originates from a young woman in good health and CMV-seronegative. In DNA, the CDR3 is TGTGCCAGCAGTTACGCCCCTCTCCTTAGCTCCTACGAGCAGTACTTC. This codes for CASSYAPLLSSYEQYF.